This T cell receptor beta chain was identified in a study of control samples from healthy donors and cancer patients. The repertoire was sequenced with immunoSEQ multiplex PCR; TCRdb's copy has only in-frame clones and lacks some. There are some 39,000 clones in the sample; over 70% occur only once, and 20% to 25% lies in the top ten. The V and J ends lost 10 bases and 5 bases respectively, with 17 bases between them. Germline CDR1 and CDR2: MNHNY and SVGAGI (reference sequence). The CDR3 is 13 amino acids. The sequencing input was PBMCs. The sequence was obtained from a woman in her sixties with lung cancer. The rearrangement links TRBV6-6 to TRBJ2-5, with D possibly called TRBD1 or TRBD2 (5 bases each). The CDR3 DNA reads as TGTGCCACCTCGACAGCCAGGAGGGAGACCCAGTACTTC. This codes for CATSTARRETQYF.